This record concerns one T cell receptor (beta chain) sequence. These data come from a study of T-cell memory formation after mild COVID-19. 5'RACE with constant-segment primers built TCRalpha and TCRbeta cDNA libraries with UMIs. From the 5' RACE reads, TCRdb called clonotypes with MiXCR, one entry per CDR3 protein. In the table there are 450,000 or so distinct CDR3 sequences, 25% of which are singletons. Sample: PBMCs or a T cell subset sorted from them (not recorded which). This TCR was recovered from an adult woman who had mild COVID-19 (a few samples of this study predate the infection). Cell type and time point are not known.

The CDR3 is CAISEGPYNYEQYF. The CDR3 region has the DNA TGTGCCATCAGTGAAGGTCCATACAACTACGAGCAGTACTTC. The V gene is TRBV10-3, the J gene TRBJ2-7; D unclear. The CDR3 is made up of 14 amino acids. Trimming removed 3 bases from V and 3 bases from J, with 12 bases in between. Per the germline V gene, CDR1 is ENHRY and CDR2 is SYGVKD.